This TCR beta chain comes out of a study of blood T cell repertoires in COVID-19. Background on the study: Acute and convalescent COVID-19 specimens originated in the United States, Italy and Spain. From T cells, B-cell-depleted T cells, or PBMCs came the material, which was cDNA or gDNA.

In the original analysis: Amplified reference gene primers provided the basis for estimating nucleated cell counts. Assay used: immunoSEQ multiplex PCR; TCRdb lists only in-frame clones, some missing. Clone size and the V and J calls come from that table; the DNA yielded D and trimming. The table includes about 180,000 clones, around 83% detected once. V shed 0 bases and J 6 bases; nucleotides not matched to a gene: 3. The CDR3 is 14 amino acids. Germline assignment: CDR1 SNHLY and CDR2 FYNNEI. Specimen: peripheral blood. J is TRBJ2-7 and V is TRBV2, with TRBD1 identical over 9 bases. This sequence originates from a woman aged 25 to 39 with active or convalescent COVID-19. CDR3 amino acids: CASSEATGGSEQYF. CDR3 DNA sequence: TGTGCCAGCAGTGAAGCAACAGGGGGCTCCGAGCAGTACTTC.